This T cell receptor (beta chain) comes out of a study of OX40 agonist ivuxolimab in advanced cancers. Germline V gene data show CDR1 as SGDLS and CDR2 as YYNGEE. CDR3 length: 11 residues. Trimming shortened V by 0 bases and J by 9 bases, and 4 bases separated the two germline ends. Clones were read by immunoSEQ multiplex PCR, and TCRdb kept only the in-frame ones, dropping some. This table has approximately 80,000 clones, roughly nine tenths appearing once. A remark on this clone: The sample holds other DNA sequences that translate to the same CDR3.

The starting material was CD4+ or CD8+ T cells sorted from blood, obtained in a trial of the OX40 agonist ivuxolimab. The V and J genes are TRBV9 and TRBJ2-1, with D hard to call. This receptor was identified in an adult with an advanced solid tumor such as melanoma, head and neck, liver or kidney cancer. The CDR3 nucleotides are TGTGCCAGCAGCGTAGGTGTTGAGCAGTTCTTC. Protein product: CASSVGVEQFF.